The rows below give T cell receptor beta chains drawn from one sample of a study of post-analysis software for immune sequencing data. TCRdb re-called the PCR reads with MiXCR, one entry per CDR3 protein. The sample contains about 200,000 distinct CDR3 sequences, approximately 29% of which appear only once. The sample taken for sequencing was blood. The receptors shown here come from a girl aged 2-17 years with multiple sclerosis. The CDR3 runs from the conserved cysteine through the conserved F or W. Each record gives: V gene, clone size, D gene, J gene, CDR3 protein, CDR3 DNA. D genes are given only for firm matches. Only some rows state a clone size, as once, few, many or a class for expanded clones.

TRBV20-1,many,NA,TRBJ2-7,CSAPSGAEPYEQYF,TGCAGTGCTCCCTCGGGAGCGGAGCCCTACGAGCAGTACTTC
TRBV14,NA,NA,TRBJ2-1,CASSQGGRTFSYNGQFF,TGTGCCAGCAGCCAAGGGGGACGGACCTTCTCCTACAATGGGCAGTTCTTC
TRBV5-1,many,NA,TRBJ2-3,CASSLGLAVTADTQYF,TGCGCCAGCAGCTTGGGGTTAGCGGTGACGGCAGATACGCAGTATTTT
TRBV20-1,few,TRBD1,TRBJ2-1,CSGRPQGAASYNEQFF,TGCAGTGGACGACCACAGGGGGCTGCCTCCTACAATGAGCAGTTCTTC
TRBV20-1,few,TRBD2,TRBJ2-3,CSARELAGGGDTQYF,TGCAGTGCTAGAGAGCTAGCGGGGGGTGGGGATACGCAGTATTTT
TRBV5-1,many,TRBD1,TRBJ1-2,CASRRGTGYGYTF,TGCGCCAGCCGCCGGGGGACAGGGTATGGCTACACCTTC
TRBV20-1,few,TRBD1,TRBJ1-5,CSARDGTGAQPQHF,TGCAGTGCTAGAGATGGGACAGGGGCCCAGCCCCAGCATTTT
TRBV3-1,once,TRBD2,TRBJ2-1,CVSSLGGYNEQFF,TGTGTCAGCAGCCTGGGAGGGTACAATGAGCAGTTCTTC
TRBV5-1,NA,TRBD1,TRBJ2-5,CASSIGTGLETQYF,TGCGCCAGCAGCATCGGGACAGGTTTAGAGACCCAGTACTTC
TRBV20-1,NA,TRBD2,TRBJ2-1,CSAERGSYNEQFF,TGCAGTGCTGAGCGGGGCTCCTACAATGAGCAGTTCTTC